A single sample gave rise to the 27 T cell receptor beta chains below, sequenced in a study of blood T cell repertoires in COVID-19. Sequencing used immunoSEQ multiplex PCR; TCRdb keeps in-frame clones, though not all of them. The repertoire holds roughly 170,000 clones, with 87% as singletons. The sequenced sample consisted of peripheral blood. All receptors come from a woman aged 18-30 years who had recovered from COVID-19.

This chain links TRBV7-2 with TRBJ2-5, with TRBD2 matching 10 bases. CDR1 and CDR2 (germline): SGHTA, FQGNSA. With V trimmed by 1 base and J by 5 bases, 1 base remained unmatched. This CDR3 has 14 amino acids. CDR3 nucleotides: TGTGCCAGCAGCTTAGATAGCGGGGGGGAGACCCAGTACTTC. Encoded protein: CASSLDSGGETQYF. The variable domain in full, with the rest retrieved from reference TRBV7-2 and TRBJ2-5, is GAGVSQSPSNKVTEKGKDVELRCDPISGHTALYWYRQSLGQGLEFLIYFQGNSAPDKSGLPSDRFSAERTGGSVSTLTIQRTQQEDSAVYLCASSLDSGGETQYFGPGTRLLVL.

The chain links TRBV29-1 to TRBJ2-6, with a weak D call TRBD1 (5 bases). Germline CDR1 and CDR2: SQVTM and ANQGSEA. Trimming took 1 base from V and 2 from J, leaving 9 bases between them. This CDR3 contains 15 residues. The CDR3 nucleotides are TGCAGCGTTGAAGTCCAGGGCACTGGGGCCAACGTCCTGACTTTC. Translated, it gives CSVEVQGTGANVLTF.

The rearrangement joins TRBV15 to TRBJ2-7, with TRBD1 matching over 10 bases. CDR1 and CDR2 from the germline V gene are LNHNV and YYDKDF (reference sequence). J gave up 5 bases and V 0 bases, and 7 bases lay outside the gene matches. The CDR3 totals 16 residues. The CDR3: CATSRDRRQGANEQYF. DNA of the CDR3: TGTGCCACCAGCAGAGATCGTAGACAGGGGGCAAACGAGCAGTACTTC.

This rearrangement joins TRBV7-9 to TRBJ2-3; possible D gene TRBD1, 6 bases. This CDR3 is built from 12 residues. V gave up 6 bases and J gave up 4 bases, with 8 bases separating them. Per the germline V gene, CDR1 is SEHNR and CDR2 is FQNEAQ (reference sequence). The CDR3 coding sequence is TGTGCCAGCAGGACAGGACCAGATACGCAGTATTTT. Amino acids: CASRTGPDTQYF.

The rearrangement joins TRBV19 to TRBJ1-5; 8 nucleotides align to TRBD1. This CDR3 comprises 16 residues. J was trimmed by 0 bases and V by 4 bases; bases with no gene match: 5. The germline gives CDR1 LNHDA, CDR2 SQIVND (reference sequence). In nucleotides, the CDR3 is TGTGCCAGTAGTACTTTAGGACAGGGTAGCAATCAGCCCCAGCATTTT. Protein sequence: CASSTLGQGSNQPQHF.

The V and J genes are TRBV6-5 and TRBJ1-6; 9 bases line up with TRBD1. Germline V gene sequence: CDR1 MNHEY, CDR2 SVGAGI. The trim removed 6 bases at V and 9 bases at J, leaving 9 bases unmatched. CDR3 length: 15 amino acids. CDR3 residues: CASSQRTGVGSPLHF. The DNA of the CDR3 is TGTGCCAGCAGCCAAAGGACAGGGGTAGGTTCACCCCTCCACTTT.

The chain recombines TRBV27 with TRBJ2-3, with 11 bases matching TRBD2. With V trimmed by 4 bases and J by 4 bases, 13 bases remained unmatched. The CDR3 consists of 18 residues. Germline CDR1 MNHEY, CDR2 SMNVEV (reference sequence). In DNA form, the CDR3 reads TGTGCCAGCAGTTCCACATCCTCTCTAGCGGGGGGACCAGATACGCAGTATTTT. Its translation is CASSSTSSLAGGPDTQYF.

The chain is built from TRBV9 and TRBJ2-3; possible D gene TRBD2, 6 bases. The V end lost 0 bases, the J end lost 2 bases, and 16 bases lay between the germline ends. Germline CDR1 reads SGDLS; CDR2 reads YYNGEE. This CDR3 is 17 amino acids long. CDR3 amino acids: CASSVAGGQTITDTQYF. The CDR3 region has the DNA TGTGCCAGCAGCGTAGCCGGAGGGCAGACAATCACAGATACGCAGTATTTT. Combining the CDR3 with reference TRBV9 and TRBJ2-3 gives the whole variable domain DSGVTQTPKHLITATGQRVTLRCSPRSGDLSVYWYQQSLDQGLQFLIQYYNGEERAKGNILERFSAQQFPDLHSELNLSSLELGDSALYFCASSVAGGQTITDTQYFGPGTRLTVL.

The chain links TRBV27 to TRBJ1-1; D is possibly TRBD1 (5 bases). Trimming cost V 3 bases and J 2 bases, with 16 bases left between them. The CDR3 consists of 16 residues. CDR1 is MNHEY and CDR2 is SMNVEV in the germline V gene (reference sequence). CDR3 loop: CASSFKRQRNNTEAFF. In nucleotides, the CDR3 is TGTGCCAGCAGTTTTAAGAGACAGAGGAATAACACTGAAGCTTTCTTT.

The V call is TRBV5-4, the J call TRBJ1-4; 7 nucleotides agree with TRBD1. This CDR3 has 14 residues. V lost 4 bases and J lost 6; bases outside the gene matches: 6. Per germline, CDR1 SGHNT and CDR2 YYREEE (reference sequence). In nucleotides, the CDR3 is TGTGCCAGCAGCACCTGGGACAGCGATGAAAAACTGTTTTTT. The encoded protein is CASSTWDSDEKLFF. The full variable domain, its missing parts supplied by reference TRBV5-4 and TRBJ1-4, is ETGVTQSPTHLIKTRGQQVTLRCSSQSGHNTVSWYQQALGQGPQFIFQYYREEENGRGNFPPRFSGLQFPNYSSELNVNALELDDSALYLCASSTWDSDEKLFFGSGTQLSVL.

The chain couples TRBV6-5 to TRBJ2-1, with 11 positions matching TRBD2. Germline CDR1 is MNHEY and CDR2 is SVGAGI. V dropped 0 bases and J dropped 9; count of bases not matched to a gene: 4. There are 15 residues in the CDR3. The CDR3 DNA reads TGTGCCAGCAGTTACTCGACTAGCGGGGCGGTTGAGCAGTTCTTC. This translates into CASSYSTSGAVEQFF.

This clone was picked up a small number of times. The gene calls are TRBV12-3 or TRBV12-4 and TRBJ2-2; no definite D call. The CDR3 is 12 residues long. Trimming pared 10 bases from V and 2 bases from J, leaving 8 bases between. CDR3 sequence: CATLKNTGELFF. The DNA of the CDR3 is TGTGCCACCCTTAAAAACACCGGGGAGCTGTTTTTT.

The genes are TRBV30 and TRBJ2-2; possibly TRBD2 for D (6 bases). The CDR3 totals 17 residues. The V gene's germline CDR1 is GTSNPN and CDR2 SVGIG (reference sequence). Trimming took 2 bases from V and 2 from J, leaving 18 bases between them. The CDR3 nucleotides are TGTGCCTGGAGTAGATCTGGGCTAGCGATTAACACCGGGGAGCTGTTTTTT. It codes for CAWSRSGLAINTGELFF.

The chain employs TRBV7-3 and TRBJ2-3; 9 bases align to TRBD2. V trimming: 0 bases; J trimming: 2 bases; junction bases outside the gene matches: 6. The CDR3 contains 17 residues. CDR1 is SGHTA and CDR2 is FQGTGA in the germline V gene. Written as DNA, the CDR3 is TGTGCCAGCAGCTTAACGCTGGGCGGGGGGGCCACAGATACGCAGTATTTT. Translated, it gives CASSLTLGGGATDTQYF.

V is TRBV5-1 and J is TRBJ2-3; 7 nucleotides agree with TRBD1. CDR1 and CDR2 (germline): SGHRS, YFSETQ. V was pared by 0 bases and J by 1 base, with 2 bases of the junction left unmatched. CDR3 length equals 15 residues. As DNA, the CDR3 is TGCGCCAGCAGCTTGGACAGGGGCGGCACAGATACGCAGTATTTT. This encodes CASSLDRGGTDTQYF.

The rearrangement uses TRBV7-2 and TRBJ2-7, with 7 bases matching TRBD2. The CDR3 length is 13 residues. V was clipped by 6 bases and J by 7 bases; unmatched bases: 9. Germline assignment: CDR1 SGHTA and CDR2 FQGNSA. CDR3 coding DNA: TGTGCCAGCAGTGCTCAAAAGGGAGGGGAGCAGTACGTC. Translation gives CASSAQKGGEQYV.

The CDR3 DNA reads TGTGCCACCCGCCTAGCCAGAGGTCTTGGAAACACCATATATTTT. It yields the protein CATRLARGLGNTIYF. The chain carries TRBV6-8 and TRBJ1-3; D gene unclear. Trimming removed 10 bases at V and 3 bases at J, with 19 bases between. CDR3 size: 15 residues. The germline CDR1 and CDR2 sequences are MNHGY and SAAAGT.

This clone was counted between two and nine times. The chain joins TRBV19 to TRBJ1-5; maybe TRBD1 (6 bases). V lost 7 bases, J lost 9 bases, and 19 bases lay in between. The CDR3 covers 14 residues. The germline gives CDR1 LNHDA, CDR2 SQIVND (reference sequence). The CDR3 spells CASTGGRRGRPQHF. CDR3 bases: TGTGCCAGTACCGGGGGGAGGAGGGGGAGGCCCCAGCATTTT.

The chain combines TRBV10-2 with TRBJ2-1; the D gene is possibly TRBD1 (6 bases). The V gene's germline CDR1 is WSHSY and CDR2 SAAADI. The V end lost 3 bases, the J end lost 9 bases, and 12 bases lay between the germline ends. The CDR3 totals 13 residues. The CDR3 DNA sequence: TGCGCCAGCAGTGACAGGGGAAACGGTGAGCAGTTCTTC. This sequence encodes CASSDRGNGEQFF.

The chain is built from TRBV13 and TRBJ2-5; 8 bases line up with TRBD1. Germline CDR1 is PRHDT and CDR2 is FYEKMQ (reference sequence). The length of the CDR3 is 15 residues. V gave up 5 bases and J gave up 4 bases; unmatched junction bases: 9. CDR3 region: CASSQGETGAETQYF. Here the CDR3 DNA reads TGTGCCAGCAGCCAGGGTGAGACAGGGGCAGAGACCCAGTACTTC.

This clone came up a few times. The V gene is TRBV28, the J gene TRBJ2-7; D possibly corresponds to TRBD2 (6 bases). This CDR3 contains 13 residues. Germline CDR1 MDHEN, CDR2 SYDVKM. V lost 10 bases and J lost 3, with 16 bases in between. The CDR3: CATSDSGNYEQYV. CDR3 nucleotides: TGTGCCACCTCCGATAGCGGAAACTACGAGCAGTACGTC.

This clone appeared a single time. CDR3 residues: CASSSSRVNEQYF. Written as DNA, the CDR3 is TGTGCCAGCAGCTCAAGCAGGGTTAACGAGCAGTACTTC. The chain employs TRBV11-2 and TRBJ2-7; D possibly corresponds to TRBD1 (5 bases). CDR3 length equals 13 residues. Germline V gene lookup returns CDR1 SGHAT and CDR2 FQNNGV. V gave up 4 bases and J gave up 5 bases, with 12 bases separating them.

The gene calls are TRBV3-1 (or the pseudogene TRBV3-2) and TRBJ1-6; D is ambiguous. Germline CDR1 is LGHDT and CDR2 is YNNKEL (reference sequence). The CDR3 runs 15 residues. V was cut by 4 bases and J by 0 bases, with 7 bases left in between. Here the CDR3 DNA reads TGTGCCAGCAGCCGAGAGAGCTCCTATAATTCACCCCTCCACTTT. Protein: CASSRESSYNSPLHF.

This clone was observed once. This sequence joins TRBV2 and TRBJ1-5; perhaps TRBD1 as D (6 bases). The V gene's germline CDR1 is SNHLY and CDR2 FYNNEI. The CDR3 is 15 amino acids. V was cut by 7 bases and J by 12 bases, with 25 bases left in between. The CDR3 nucleotides are TGTGCCAGCATGATGATGACAGGTGCAACGGCGGGCCAGCATTTT. Protein product: CASMMMTGATAGQHF.

The rearrangement links TRBV3-1 (or the pseudogene TRBV3-2) to TRBJ2-7; 7 bases match TRBD1. V lost 6 bases to trimming and J lost 2 bases; unmatched junction nucleotides: 4. CDR3 length: 13 residues. CDR1 and CDR2 (germline): LGHDT, YNNKEL (reference sequence). The DNA for the CDR3 is TGTGCCAGCAGACAGGGGTCTACCTACGAGCAGTACTTC. Translation gives CASRQGSTYEQYF.

CDR3 residues: CASTGTGNTYEQYF. The CDR3 nucleotides are TGTGCCAGCACCGGGACAGGGAACACCTACGAGCAGTACTTC. V usage is TRBV6-5 and J usage is TRBJ2-7; TRBD1 matches at 9 bases. The V gene end was trimmed by 7 bases and the J gene end by 2 bases; junction bases not matched to a gene: 6. CDR1 is MNHEY and CDR2 is SVGAGI in the germline V gene. The CDR3 has 14 amino acids.

The rearrangement links TRBV5-1 to TRBJ2-2; the D gene is possibly TRBD2 (5 bases). V was trimmed by 1 base and J by 4 bases, leaving 14 bases between them. Germline V gives CDR1 SGHRS, CDR2 YFSETQ. The CDR3 totals 16 residues. The CDR3 DNA sequence: TGCGCCAGCAGCTTGACAGCGGCGAGAGTCACCGGGGAGCTGTTTTTT. Translation: CASSLTAARVTGELFF.